This T cell receptor (beta chain) is drawn from a study of cytomegalovirus exposure and HLA in healthy donors. The study, taken as a whole, reports: TCR sequences were mostly rare, though some public TCRs occurred in many donors. There was a cluster of highly shared sequence variants that was likely a sequencing artifact. Several of the most significant clusters appeared, in a later analysis, to be linked to common viral pathogens.

This CDR3 is built from 14 residues. The V segment lost 0 bases and the J segment 8 bases; nucleotides outside the gene matches: 5. CDR1 and CDR2 (germline): SGDLS, YYNGEE. This clone came up a few times. As yet, its antigen is unknown. PCR employed 60 Vbeta and 13 Jbeta primers. Sequenced by immunoSEQ multiplex PCR; TCRdb stores in-frame clones only, minus some. The sample consists of more than 150,000 clones, 80% to 85% of them appearing once. Unrecorded immune exposure was likely among donors, who were nominally healthy when sampled. The receptor was isolated from a man aged 40-49 years in good health and CMV-seropositive. The sequencing sample was made of PBMCs. The J gene is TRBJ1-2, the V gene TRBV9, with 9 bases matching TRBD1. The CDR3 reads CASSVGTGAPGYTF. In DNA, the CDR3 is TGTGCCAGCAGCGTAGGGACAGGGGCTCCCGGCTACACCTTC.